This is a list of T cell receptor beta chains from one sample in a study of T-cell memory formation after mild COVID-19. TCRdb independently ran MiXCR on the 5' RACE reads; one entry per CDR3 protein. Of about 360,000 distinct CDR3 sequences listed, about an eighth are singletons. The sample was PBMCs or a T cell subset sorted from them (not recorded which). These receptors all stem from a man between 18 and 29 years old who had mild COVID-19 (a few samples of this study predate the infection). Cell type and time point are not known. Both conserved end residues are trimmed from each CDR3. Fields, in order: J gene, V gene, clone size, CDR3 length, CDR3 protein. Only part of the rows carry a size: once, few, many, or a class if the clone is expanded.

TRBJ2-7	TRBV7-9	many	10	ASGQGGYEQY
TRBJ1-5	TRBV28	few	13	ASSWGGHSNQPQH
TRBJ1-1	TRBV27	few	12	ESRVPSMNTEAF
TRBJ2-7	TRBV6-5	many	13	ASSYGGGGSYEQY
TRBJ2-5	TRBV4-2	few	13	ASSQDGRGLETQY
TRBJ1-6	TRBV4-3	-	14	ASSPPGQRYNSPLH
TRBJ2-5	TRBV3-1	many	15	ASSQGATSGGEETQY
TRBJ2-3	TRBV20-1	-	11	SAQGTGTDTQY
TRBJ2-3	TRBV6-2/TRBV6-3	-	17	ASSFVGPSSAFSTDTQY
TRBJ1-5	TRBV30	-	11	AWDRGRDQPQH
TRBJ2-6	TRBV5-3	-	16	ARMGQGESLSGANVLT
TRBJ2-6	TRBV7-9	-	14	ASSLSIVYGANVLT
TRBJ1-1	TRBV5-1	many	16	ASSLLPGTGGVGTEAF
TRBJ2-1	TRBV19	-	15	ASSGTSGPNSYNEQF
TRBJ2-1	TRBV9	many	14	ASGRTSGGSYNEQF
TRBJ1-2	TRBV25-1	few	10	ASSEADYGYT
TRBJ2-3	TRBV4-1	few	16	ASSQEPATTLERDTQY
TRBJ2-2	TRBV12-3/TRBV12-4	many	14	ASSPRTGGNTGELF
TRBJ1-5	TRBV27	-	13	ASSLLAERNQPQH
TRBJ1-3	TRBV10-3	many	13	AIRLGGRSGNTIY
TRBJ1-6	TRBV15	-	13	ATSRGGSMVSPLH
TRBJ1-1	TRBV4-2	few	12	ASSRPKGDTEAF
TRBJ1-1	TRBV30	few	14	AWSVKGIGGGTEAF
TRBJ1-5	TRBV7-9	-	15	ASSSGTGEYSNQPQH